Listed here are 10 T cell receptor beta chains from one sample, sequenced in a study of cytomegalovirus exposure and HLA in healthy donors. Repertoires were generated with immunoSEQ multiplex PCR, while TCRdb's copy carries only in-frame clones and drops some. The sample holds 120,000 or so clones; 88% are singletons and the top ten take 1.2% to 1.5%. The sample consisted of PBMCs. Receptor source: a man aged 25-45 years in good health and CMV-seronegative.

The V and J genes are TRBV27 and TRBJ2-2; D possibly corresponds to TRBD1 (6 bases). V lost 5 bases, J lost 5 bases, and 6 bases lay in between. In germline, CDR1 is MNHEY, CDR2 SMNVEV (reference sequence). The CDR3 is 12 amino acids. Written as DNA, the CDR3 is TGTGCCAGCAGTCAGGGGACCGGGGAGCTGTTTTTT. Translation: CASSQGTGELFF.

V and J are TRBV6-5 and TRBJ2-5; possibly TRBD1 for D (7 bases). With 6 bases removed from V and 2 bases from J, the gap between germline ends came to 13 bases. Germline values: CDR1 MNHEY, CDR2 SVGAGI. CDR3 length: 14 residues. CDR3 protein: CASSWGDSQETQYF. The CDR3, as DNA: TGTGCCAGCAGCTGGGGGGACAGTCAAGAGACCCAGTACTTC.

The CDR3 DNA reads as TGTGCCAGTAGTATATACGGTTCCGAGCAGTTCTTC. Amino acids: CASSIYGSEQFF. The rearrangement joins TRBV19 to TRBJ2-1, with unresolved D. This CDR3 region has 12 residues. Trimming stripped 2 bases from V and 10 bases from J, with 9 bases between. Germline V CDR1 and CDR2: LNHDA, SQIVND (reference sequence). The variable domain in full, with the rest retrieved from reference TRBV19 and TRBJ2-1, is DGGITQSPKYLFRKEGQNVTLSCEQNLNHDAMYWYRQDPGQGLRLIYYSQIVNDFQKGDIAEGYSVSREKKESFPLTVTSAQKNPTAFYLCASSIYGSEQFFGPGTRLTVL.

The chain recombines TRBV7-3 with TRBJ1-1; a possible D gene is TRBD1 (5 bases). The V end lost 2 bases, the J end lost 1 base, and 11 bases lay between the germline ends. The CDR3 is 15 amino acids. Germline CDR1 is SGHTA and CDR2 is FQGTGA. The CDR3 DNA reads as TGTGCCAGCAGCTTAGGAGGGCAGGGGAACACTGAAGCTTTCTTT. Residues: CASSLGGQGNTEAFF.

The chain has TRBV5-1 and TRBJ2-1; 11 positions agree with TRBD2. Trimming took 0 bases from V and 1 from J; bases not matched to a gene: 3. This CDR3 has 17 amino acids. Germline CDR1 reads SGHRS; CDR2 reads YFSETQ. CDR3 in amino acids: CASSLVSSGRSYNEQFF. CDR3 sequence (DNA): TGCGCCAGCAGCTTGGTGTCTAGCGGGAGGTCCTACAATGAGCAGTTCTTC.

The chain joins TRBV30 to TRBJ2-3, with 10 bases identical to TRBD2. V was clipped by 2 bases and J by 4 bases; unmatched bases: 9. Germline-derived CDR1 and CDR2 are GTSNPN and SVGIG (reference sequence). CDR3 length: 16 residues. The DNA of the CDR3 is TGTGCCTGGAGTAAGAGGACTAGCGGCGTCTCAGATACGCAGTATTTT. Translation: CAWSKRTSGVSDTQYF.

This sequence joins TRBV2 and TRBJ2-1; perhaps TRBD2 as D (7 bases). Germline CDR1 and CDR2: SNHLY and FYNNEI. Trimming took 6 bases from V and 9 from J, leaving 21 bases between them. The CDR3 contains 15 residues. CDR3 in DNA: TGTGCCAGCAGAAGGGGGGCGGGAGCGGTTATTGAGCAGTTCTTC. This encodes CASRRGAGAVIEQFF.

The V call is TRBV19, the J call TRBJ1-2, with 9 bases aligning to TRBD1. Germline trimming cut 9 bases from V and 1 base from J; bases unmatched to any gene: 6. Germline values: CDR1 LNHDA, CDR2 SQIVND (reference sequence). The CDR3 has 14 residues. CDR3 amino acids: CASRRGQGNYGYTF. The DNA of the CDR3 is TGTGCCAGCCGGAGGGGACAGGGTAACTATGGCTACACCTTC.

The chain couples TRBV7-6 to TRBJ1-5; tentatively, D is TRBD1 (5 bases). Trimming shortened V by 2 bases and J by 2 bases, and 25 bases separated the two germline ends. Germline V gene lookup returns CDR1 SGHVS and CDR2 FNYEAQ. The CDR3 covers 20 residues. CDR3 loop: CASSLIGVSLGGARNQPQHF. CDR3 DNA sequence: TGTGCCAGCAGCTTAATAGGGGTCAGCCTGGGGGGTGCGCGCAATCAGCCCCAGCATTTT. The whole variable domain, filled in from reference TRBV7-6 and TRBJ1-5, reads GAGVSQSPRYKVTKRGQDVALRCDPISGHVSLYWYRQALGQGPEFLTYFNYEAQQDKSGLPNDRFSAERPEGSISTLTIQRTEQRDSAMYRCASSLIGVSLGGARNQPQHFGDGTRLSIL.

The DNA of the CDR3 is TGCGCCAGCAGCGCGGACAGCATGTATGGCTACACCTTC. Translated: CASSADSMYGYTF. J is TRBJ1-2 and V is TRBV5-1; D may be TRBD1 (6 bases). V was clipped by 4 bases and J by 5 bases, with 12 bases between them. Germline-derived CDR1 and CDR2 are SGHRS and YFSETQ. The length of the CDR3 is 13 residues.